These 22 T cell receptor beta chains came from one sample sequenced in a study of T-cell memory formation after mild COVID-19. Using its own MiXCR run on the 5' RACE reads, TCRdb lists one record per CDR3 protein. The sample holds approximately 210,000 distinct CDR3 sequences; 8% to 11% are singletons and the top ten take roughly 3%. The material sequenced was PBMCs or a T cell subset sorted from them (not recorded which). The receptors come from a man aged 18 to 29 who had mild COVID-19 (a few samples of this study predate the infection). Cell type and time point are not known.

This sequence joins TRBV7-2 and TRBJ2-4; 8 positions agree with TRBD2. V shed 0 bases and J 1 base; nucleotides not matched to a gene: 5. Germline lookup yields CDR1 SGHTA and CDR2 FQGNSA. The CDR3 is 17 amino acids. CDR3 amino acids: CASSLAGGVGAKNIQYF. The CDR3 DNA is TGTGCCAGCAGCTTAGCCGGGGGGGTTGGGGCCAAAAACATTCAGTACTTC. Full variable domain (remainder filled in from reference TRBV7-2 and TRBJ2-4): GAGVSQSPSNKVTEKGKDVELRCDPISGHTALYWYRQSLGQGLEFLIYFQGNSAPDKSGLPSDRFSAERTGGSVSTLTIQRTQQEDSAVYLCASSLAGGVGAKNIQYFGAGTRLSVL.

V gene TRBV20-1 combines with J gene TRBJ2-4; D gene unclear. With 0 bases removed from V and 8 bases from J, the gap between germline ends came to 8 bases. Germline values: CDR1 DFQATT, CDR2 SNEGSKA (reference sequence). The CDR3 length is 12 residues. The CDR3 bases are TGCAGTGCTAGAGATAAAATATACATTCAGTACTTC. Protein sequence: CSARDKIYIQYF.

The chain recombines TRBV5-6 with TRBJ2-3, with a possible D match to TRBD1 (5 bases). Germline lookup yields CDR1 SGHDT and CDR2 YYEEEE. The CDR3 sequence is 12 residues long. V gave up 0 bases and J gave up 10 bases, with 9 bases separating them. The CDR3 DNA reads TGTGCCAGCAGCTTGGCCAGGGCAGCGCAGTATTTT. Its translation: CASSLARAAQYF.

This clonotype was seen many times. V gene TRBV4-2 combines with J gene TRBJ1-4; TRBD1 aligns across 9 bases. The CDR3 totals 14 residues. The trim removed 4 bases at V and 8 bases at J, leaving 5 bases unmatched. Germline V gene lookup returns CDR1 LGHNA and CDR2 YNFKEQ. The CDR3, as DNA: TGTGCCAGCAGCCCGCGGACAGGGGAGGAAAAACTGTTTTTT. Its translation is CASSPRTGEEKLFF.

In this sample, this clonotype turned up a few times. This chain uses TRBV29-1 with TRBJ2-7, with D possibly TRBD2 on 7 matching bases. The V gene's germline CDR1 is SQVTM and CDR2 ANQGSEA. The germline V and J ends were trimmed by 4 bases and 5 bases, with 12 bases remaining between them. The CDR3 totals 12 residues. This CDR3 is CSVAGGAHEQYF. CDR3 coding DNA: TGCAGCGTTGCGGGGGGCGCCCACGAGCAGTACTTC.

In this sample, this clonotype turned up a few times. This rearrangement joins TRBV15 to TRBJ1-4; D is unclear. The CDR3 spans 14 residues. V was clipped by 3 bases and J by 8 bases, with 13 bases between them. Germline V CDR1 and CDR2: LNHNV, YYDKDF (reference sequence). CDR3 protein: CATSSVGWEEKLFF. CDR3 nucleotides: TGTGCCACCAGCAGTGTTGGATGGGAAGAAAAACTGTTTTTT. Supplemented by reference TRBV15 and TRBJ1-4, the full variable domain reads DAMVIQNPRYQVTQFGKPVTLSCSQTLNHNVMYWYQQKSSQAPKLLFHYYDKDFNNEADTPDNFQSRRPNTSFCFLDIRSPGLGDTAMYLCATSSVGWEEKLFFGSGTQLSVL.

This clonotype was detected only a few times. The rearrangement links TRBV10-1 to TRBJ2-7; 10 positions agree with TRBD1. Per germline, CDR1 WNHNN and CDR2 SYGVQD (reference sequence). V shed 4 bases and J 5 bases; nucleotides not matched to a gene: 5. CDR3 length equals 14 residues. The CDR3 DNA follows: TGCGCCAGCAGTGCTGACAGGGGGCTGAACGAGCAGTACTTC. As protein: CASSADRGLNEQYF.

The CDR3 coding sequence is TGTGCCAGCAGCTTGAGGTCTTCACCCCTCCACTTT. Translated, it gives CASSLRSSPLHF. The chain combines TRBV13 with TRBJ1-6; no clear D. Per the germline V gene, CDR1 is PRHDT and CDR2 is FYEKMQ (reference sequence). Deletions cut 3 bases from V and 9 bases from J, with 6 bases between. CDR3 length: 12 residues.

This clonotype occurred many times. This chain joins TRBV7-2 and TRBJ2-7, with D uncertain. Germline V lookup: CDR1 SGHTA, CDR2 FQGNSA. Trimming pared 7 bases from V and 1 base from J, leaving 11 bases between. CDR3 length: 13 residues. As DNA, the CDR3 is TGTGCCAGCACCCCCGGTTCTTCCTACGAGCAGTACTTC. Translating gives CASTPGSSYEQYF. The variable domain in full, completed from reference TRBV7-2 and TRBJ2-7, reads GAGVSQSPSNKVTEKGKDVELRCDPISGHTALYWYRQSLGQGLEFLIYFQGNSAPDKSGLPSDRFSAERTGGSVSTLTIQRTQQEDSAVYLCASTPGSSYEQYFGPGTRLTVT.

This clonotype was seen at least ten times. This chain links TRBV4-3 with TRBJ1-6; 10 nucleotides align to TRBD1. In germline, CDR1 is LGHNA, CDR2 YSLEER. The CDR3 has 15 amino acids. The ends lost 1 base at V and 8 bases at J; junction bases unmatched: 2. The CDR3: CASSQGQGADSPLHF. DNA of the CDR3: TGCGCCAGCAGCCAAGGACAGGGGGCCGATTCACCCCTCCACTTT.

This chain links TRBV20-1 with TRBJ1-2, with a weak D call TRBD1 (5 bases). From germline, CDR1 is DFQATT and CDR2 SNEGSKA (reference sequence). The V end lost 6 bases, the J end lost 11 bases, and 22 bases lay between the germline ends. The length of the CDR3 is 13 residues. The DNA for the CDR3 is TGCAGTGCGGCCATTCCGGGGACTATGCGTTACACCTTC. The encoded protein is CSAAIPGTMRYTF.

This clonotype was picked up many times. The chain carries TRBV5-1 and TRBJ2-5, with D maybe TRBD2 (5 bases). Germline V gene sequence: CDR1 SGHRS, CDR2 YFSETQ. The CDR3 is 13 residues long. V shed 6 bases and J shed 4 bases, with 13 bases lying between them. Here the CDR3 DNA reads TGCGCCAGCACGGAGTTTGGGAGAGAGACCCAGTACTTC. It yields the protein CASTEFGRETQYF.

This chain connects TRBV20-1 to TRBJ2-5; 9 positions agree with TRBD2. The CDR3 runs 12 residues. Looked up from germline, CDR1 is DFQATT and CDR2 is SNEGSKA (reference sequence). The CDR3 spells CRAWRGGETQYF. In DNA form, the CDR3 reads TGCAGGGCCTGGCGGGGGGGGGAGACCCAGTACTTC.

CDR3 bases: TGTGCCAGCTTGCCGCGGTTGAGGCCCCTCCACTTT. Translating it yields CASLPRLRPLHF. This sequence joins TRBV6-5 and TRBJ1-6; D remains unclear. V lost 8 bases, J lost 13 bases, and 15 bases lay in between. CDR1 is MNHEY, CDR2 SVGAGI, per germline. This CDR3 region has 12 residues.

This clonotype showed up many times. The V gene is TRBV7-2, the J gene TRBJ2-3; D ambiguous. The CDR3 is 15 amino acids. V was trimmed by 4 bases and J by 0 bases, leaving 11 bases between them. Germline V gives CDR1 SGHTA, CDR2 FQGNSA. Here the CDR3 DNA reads TGTGCCAGCAGCTCGGGTGTACATAGCACAGATACGCAGTATTTT. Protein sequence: CASSSGVHSTDTQYF. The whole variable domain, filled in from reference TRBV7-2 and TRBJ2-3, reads GAGVSQSPSNKVTEKGKDVELRCDPISGHTALYWYRQSLGQGLEFLIYFQGNSAPDKSGLPSDRFSAERTGGSVSTLTIQRTQQEDSAVYLCASSSGVHSTDTQYFGPGTRLTVL.

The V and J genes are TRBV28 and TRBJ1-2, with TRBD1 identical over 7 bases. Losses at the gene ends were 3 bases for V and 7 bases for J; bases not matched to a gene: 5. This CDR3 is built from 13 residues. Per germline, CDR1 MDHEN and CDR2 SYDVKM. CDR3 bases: TGTGCCAGCAGTTTCCGCAGGGGGGGTGGCTACACCTTC. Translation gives CASSFRRGGGYTF.

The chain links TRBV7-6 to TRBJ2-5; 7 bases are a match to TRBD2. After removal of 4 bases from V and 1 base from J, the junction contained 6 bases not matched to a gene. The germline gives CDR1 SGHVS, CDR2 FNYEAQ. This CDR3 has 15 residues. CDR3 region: CASSWAGTTQETQYF. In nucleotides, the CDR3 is TGTGCCAGCAGCTGGGCCGGGACTACCCAAGAGACCCAGTACTTC.

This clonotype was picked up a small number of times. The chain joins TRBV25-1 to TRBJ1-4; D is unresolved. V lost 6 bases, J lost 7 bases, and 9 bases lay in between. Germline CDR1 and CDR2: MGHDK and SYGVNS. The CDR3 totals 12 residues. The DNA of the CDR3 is TGTGCCAGCAGCCAAGCGGGTGAAAAACTGTTTTTT. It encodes CASSQAGEKLFF.

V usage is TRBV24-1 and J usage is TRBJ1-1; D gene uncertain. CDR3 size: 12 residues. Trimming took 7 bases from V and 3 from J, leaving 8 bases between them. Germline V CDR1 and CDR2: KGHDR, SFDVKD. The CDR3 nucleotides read TGTGCCACCAGGGACCCGGACACTGAAGCTTTCTTT. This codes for CATRDPDTEAFF.

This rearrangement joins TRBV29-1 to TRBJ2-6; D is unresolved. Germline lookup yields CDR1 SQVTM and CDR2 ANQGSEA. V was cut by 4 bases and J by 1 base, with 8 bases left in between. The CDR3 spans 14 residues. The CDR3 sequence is CSVVVQSGANVLTF. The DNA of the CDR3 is TGCAGCGTTGTCGTTCAGTCTGGGGCCAACGTCCTGACTTTC.

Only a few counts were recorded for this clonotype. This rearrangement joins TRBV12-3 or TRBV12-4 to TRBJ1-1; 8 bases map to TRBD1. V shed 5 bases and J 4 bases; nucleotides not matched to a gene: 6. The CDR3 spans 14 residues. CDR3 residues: CASSATGGSTEAFF. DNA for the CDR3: TGTGCCAGCAGTGCAACAGGGGGAAGCACTGAAGCTTTCTTT.

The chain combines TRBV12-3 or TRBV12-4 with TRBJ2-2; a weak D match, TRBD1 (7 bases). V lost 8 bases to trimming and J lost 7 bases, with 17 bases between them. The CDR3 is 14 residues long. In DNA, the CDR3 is TGTGCCAGCCGTACGGAGGGGGCAATCGGGGAGCTGTTTTTT. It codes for CASRTEGAIGELFF.